In this sample, the clone carrying this T cell receptor (beta chain) turned up a few times. The sample belongs to a study of blood T cell repertoires in COVID-19. This CDR3 has 14 residues. Germline V lookup: CDR1 MDHEN, CDR2 SYDVKM. J lost 6 bases, V lost 4 bases, and 5 bases had no gene match. Here immunoSEQ multiplex PCR was the method, and the copy in TCRdb shows in-frame clones only, minus some. Of 150,000 or so clones listed, more than 65% are singletons. The sequencing input was peripheral blood. The sequence was collected from a woman aged 50 to 60 with acute or convalescent COVID-19. This chain uses TRBV28 with TRBJ2-5, with 10 bases fitting TRBD2. The CDR3 region has the DNA TGTGCCAGCAGTTGGGGACTAGCGACGCAGACCCAGTACTTC. This codes for CASSWGLATQTQYF.